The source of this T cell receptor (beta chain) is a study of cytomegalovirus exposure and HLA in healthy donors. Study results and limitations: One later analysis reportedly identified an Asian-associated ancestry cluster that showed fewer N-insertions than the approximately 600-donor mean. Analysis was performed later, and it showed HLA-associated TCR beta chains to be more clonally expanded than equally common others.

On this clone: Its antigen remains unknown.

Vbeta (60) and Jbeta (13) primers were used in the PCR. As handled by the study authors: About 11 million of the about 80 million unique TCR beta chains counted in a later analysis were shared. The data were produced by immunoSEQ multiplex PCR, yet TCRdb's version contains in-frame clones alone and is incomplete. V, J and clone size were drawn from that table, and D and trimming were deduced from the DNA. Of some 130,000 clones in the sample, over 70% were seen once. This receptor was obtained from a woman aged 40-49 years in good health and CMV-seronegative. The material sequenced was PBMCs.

For the CDR3, the DNA is TGTGCCAGCAGCCAGGTGTCGGGGGAGCAGTACTTC. The encoded protein is CASSQVSGEQYF. This chain connects TRBV4-2 to TRBJ2-7; the D gene is possibly TRBD2 (5 bases). Trimming stripped 3 bases from V and 7 bases from J, with 10 bases between. Germline V CDR1 and CDR2: LGHNA, YNFKEQ. The CDR3 runs to 12 residues.